A single TCR beta chain is shown here with its context. This entry is derived from a study of T cell changes during pregnancy in multiple sclerosis. Sequencing was performed with immunoSEQ multiplex PCR; in TCRdb, only in-frame clones are kept and a portion is missing. The sample contains approximately 49,000 clones, 85% to 95% of which appear only once. Germline CDR1 SQVTM, CDR2 ANQGSEA. Trimming at V came to 2 bases and at J to 2 bases, leaving 11 bases not matched to a gene. This CDR3 is 17 amino acids long. Sequenced material: CD4+ T cells from peripheral blood mononuclear cells, taken in the second trimester of pregnancy. The chain has TRBV29-1 and TRBJ1-3, with 8 nucleotides matching TRBD1. This receptor was obtained from a female donor in good health, enrolled as a control in a pregnancy study. The CDR3 nucleotides are TGCAGCGTTGAATCGTCCGGACAGGGCCCTCCTGGAAACACCATATATTTT. Its translation: CSVESSGQGPPGNTIYF. Looking up the rest from reference TRBV29-1 and TRBJ1-3 gives the full variable domain: SAVISQKPSRDICQRGTSLTIQCQVDSQVTMMFWYRQQPGQSLTLIATANQGSEATYESGFVIDKFPISRPNLTFSTLTVSNMSPEDSSIYLCSVESSGQGPPGNTIYFGEGSWLTVV.